This TCR beta chain was identified during a study of blood T cell repertoires in COVID-19. Study context: The analysed material was cDNA or gDNA that came from T cells, B-cell-depleted T cells, or PBMCs.

As originally analysed: Quantification of nucleated cells was approximated via reference gene primer amplification. Profiling relied on immunoSEQ multiplex PCR, and the TCRdb table lists in-frame clones only, not all of them. The DNA was the basis for D and trimming; V, J and clone size are from that table. The data contain 150,000 to 200,000 clones, around nine tenths of them seen just once; the ten biggest clones take up 6.6%. Germline CDR1 and CDR2: LGHNA and YNFKEQ. The CDR3 runs to 16 residues. Trimming pared 0 bases from V and 0 bases from J, leaving 11 bases between. All enrollees were about 18 to 95 years old and from 20 to 30 US areas. Symptom resolution, clearance, or two negative PCRs marked the recovered donors of Cohort 3.

The gene calls are TRBV4-2 and TRBJ1-1; D might be TRBD1 (6 bases). The sequence came from a woman aged 50 to 60 who had recovered from COVID-19. Sample: PBMCs or T cells enriched from blood (not recorded which). CDR3 bases: TGTGCCAGCAGCCAAGAGGGGGGGCTGATGAACACTGAAGCTTTCTTT. This gives the protein CASSQEGGLMNTEAFF.